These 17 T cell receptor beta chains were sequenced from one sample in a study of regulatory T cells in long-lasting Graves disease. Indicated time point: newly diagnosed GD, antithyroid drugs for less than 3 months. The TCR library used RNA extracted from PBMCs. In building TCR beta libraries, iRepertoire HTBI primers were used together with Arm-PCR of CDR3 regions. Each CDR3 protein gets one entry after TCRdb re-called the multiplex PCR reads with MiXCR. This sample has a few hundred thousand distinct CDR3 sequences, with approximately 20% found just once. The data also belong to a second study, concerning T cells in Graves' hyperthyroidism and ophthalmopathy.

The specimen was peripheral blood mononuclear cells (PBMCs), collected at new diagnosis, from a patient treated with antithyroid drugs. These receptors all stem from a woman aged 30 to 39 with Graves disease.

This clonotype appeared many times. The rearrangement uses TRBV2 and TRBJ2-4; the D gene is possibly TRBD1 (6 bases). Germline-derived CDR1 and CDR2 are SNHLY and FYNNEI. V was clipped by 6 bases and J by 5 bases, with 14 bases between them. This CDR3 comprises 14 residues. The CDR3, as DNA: TGTGCCAGCAGCCCCGGGACAAAACAAAACATTCAGTACTTC. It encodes CASSPGTKQNIQYF.

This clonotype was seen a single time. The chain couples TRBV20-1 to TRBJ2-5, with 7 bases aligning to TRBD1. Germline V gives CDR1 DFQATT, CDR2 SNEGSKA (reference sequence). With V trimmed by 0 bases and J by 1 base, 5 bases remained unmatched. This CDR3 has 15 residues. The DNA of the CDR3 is TGCAGTGCTAGAGATCCGGGACAGACCCAAGAGACCCAGTACTTC. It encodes CSARDPGQTQETQYF.

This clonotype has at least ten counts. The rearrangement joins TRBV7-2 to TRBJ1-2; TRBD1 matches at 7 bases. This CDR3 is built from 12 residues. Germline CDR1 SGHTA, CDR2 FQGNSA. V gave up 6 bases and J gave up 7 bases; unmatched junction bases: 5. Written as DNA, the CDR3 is TGTGCCAGCAGTACAGGGGCCCGTGGCTACACCTTC. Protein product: CASSTGARGYTF.

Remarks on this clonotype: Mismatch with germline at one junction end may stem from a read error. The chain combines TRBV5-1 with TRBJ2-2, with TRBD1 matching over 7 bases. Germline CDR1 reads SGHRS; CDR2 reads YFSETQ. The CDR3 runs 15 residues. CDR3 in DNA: TGCGCCGGCAGCTTCTGGGACAGCCTCACCGGGGAGCTGTTTTTT. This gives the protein CAGSFWDSLTGELFF.

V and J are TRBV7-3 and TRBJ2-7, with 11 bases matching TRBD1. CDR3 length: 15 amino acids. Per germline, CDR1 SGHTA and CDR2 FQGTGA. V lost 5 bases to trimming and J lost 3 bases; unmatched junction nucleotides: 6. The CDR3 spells CASSHLGTGGYEQYF. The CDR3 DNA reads TGTGCCAGCAGCCACCTTGGGACAGGGGGCTACGAGCAGTACTTC.

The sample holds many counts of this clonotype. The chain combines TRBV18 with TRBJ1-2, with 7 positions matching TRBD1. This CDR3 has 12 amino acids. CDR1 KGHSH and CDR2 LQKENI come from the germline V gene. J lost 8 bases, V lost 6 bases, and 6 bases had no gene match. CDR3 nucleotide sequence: TGTGCCAGCTCGCCTGGACAGGACGGCTACACCTTC. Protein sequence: CASSPGQDGYTF.

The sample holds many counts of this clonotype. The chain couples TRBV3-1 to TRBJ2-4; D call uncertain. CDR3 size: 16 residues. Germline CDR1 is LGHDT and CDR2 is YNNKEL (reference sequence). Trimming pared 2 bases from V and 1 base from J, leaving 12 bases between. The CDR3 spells CASSQPTEGAKNIQYF. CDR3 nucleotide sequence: TGTGCCAGCAGCCAACCTACGGAAGGGGCCAAAAACATTCAGTACTTC.

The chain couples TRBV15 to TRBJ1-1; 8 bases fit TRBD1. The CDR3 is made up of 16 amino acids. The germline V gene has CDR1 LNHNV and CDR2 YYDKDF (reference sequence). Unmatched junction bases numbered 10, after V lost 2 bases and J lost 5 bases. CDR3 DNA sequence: TGTGCCACCAGCAGACCCCCAGGACAGGGTAGGACTGAAGCTTTCTTT. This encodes CATSRPPGQGRTEAFF.

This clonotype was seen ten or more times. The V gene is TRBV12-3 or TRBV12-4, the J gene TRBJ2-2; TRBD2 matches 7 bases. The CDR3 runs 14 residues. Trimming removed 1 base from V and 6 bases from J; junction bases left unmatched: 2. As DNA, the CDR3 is TGTGCCAGCAGTTTAGGGACTAGTGCCGGGGAGCTGTTTTTT. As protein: CASSLGTSAGELFF.

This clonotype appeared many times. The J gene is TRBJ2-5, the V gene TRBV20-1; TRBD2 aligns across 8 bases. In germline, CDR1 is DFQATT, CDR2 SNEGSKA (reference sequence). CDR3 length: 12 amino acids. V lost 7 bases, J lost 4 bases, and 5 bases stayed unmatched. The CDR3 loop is CSVPAGVETQYF. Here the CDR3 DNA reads TGCAGTGTTCCAGCGGGGGTAGAGACCCAGTACTTC.

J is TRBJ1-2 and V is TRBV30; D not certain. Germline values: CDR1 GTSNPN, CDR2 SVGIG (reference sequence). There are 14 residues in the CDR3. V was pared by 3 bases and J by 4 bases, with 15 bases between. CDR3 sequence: CAWRGIPPLYGYTF. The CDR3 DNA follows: TGTGCCTGGAGGGGGATCCCGCCACTCTATGGCTACACCTTC.

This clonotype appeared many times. CDR3 amino acids: CASSVTRVGNTIYF. The CDR3 nucleotides are TGTGCCAGCAGCGTCACAAGGGTTGGAAACACCATATATTTT. The rearrangement joins TRBV3-1 to TRBJ1-3; D not resolved. CDR3 length: 14 amino acids. CDR1 is LGHDT and CDR2 is YNNKEL in the germline V gene (reference sequence). V was trimmed by 5 bases and J by 3 bases, leaving 11 bases between them.

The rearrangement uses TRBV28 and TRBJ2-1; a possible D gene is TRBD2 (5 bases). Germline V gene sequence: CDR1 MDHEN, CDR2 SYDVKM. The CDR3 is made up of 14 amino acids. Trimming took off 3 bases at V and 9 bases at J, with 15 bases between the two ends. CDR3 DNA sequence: TGTGCCAGCAGTTTCGTTGCCGGGGTGTCTGAGCAGTTCTTC. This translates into CASSFVAGVSEQFF.

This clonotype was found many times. The CDR3 reads CASSLTLAGGDNEQFF. Written as DNA, the CDR3 is TGTGCCAGCAGCTTAACGCTAGCGGGGGGGGACAATGAGCAGTTCTTC. The chain links TRBV7-3 to TRBJ2-1; 12 bases line up with TRBD2. V lost 0 bases and J lost 5; bases outside the gene matches: 2. The length of the CDR3 is 16 residues. CDR1 and CDR2 from the germline V gene are SGHTA and FQGTGA.

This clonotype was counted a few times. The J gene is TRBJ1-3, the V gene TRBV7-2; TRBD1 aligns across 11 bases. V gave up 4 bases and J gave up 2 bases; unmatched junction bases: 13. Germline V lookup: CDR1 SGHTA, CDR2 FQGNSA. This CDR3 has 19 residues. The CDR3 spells CASSSKGAPGQGAGNTIYF. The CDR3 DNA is TGTGCCAGCAGCTCTAAAGGAGCCCCGGGACAGGGGGCTGGAAACACCATATATTTT.

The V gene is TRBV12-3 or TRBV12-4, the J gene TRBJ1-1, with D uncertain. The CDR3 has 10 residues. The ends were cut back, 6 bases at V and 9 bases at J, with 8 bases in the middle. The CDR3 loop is CASSLNQAFF. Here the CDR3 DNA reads TGTGCCAGCAGCTTGAACCAAGCTTTCTTT.

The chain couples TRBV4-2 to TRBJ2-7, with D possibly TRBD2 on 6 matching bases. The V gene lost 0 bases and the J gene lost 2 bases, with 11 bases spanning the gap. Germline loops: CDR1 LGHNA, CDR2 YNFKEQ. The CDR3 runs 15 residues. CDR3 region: CASSQERRDAYEQYF. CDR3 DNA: TGTGCCAGCAGCCAAGAACGGCGGGATGCCTACGAGCAGTACTTC.